These 7 T cell receptor beta chains came from one sample sequenced in a study of blood T cell repertoires in COVID-19. TCRdb keeps only in-frame clones here, not all; method: immunoSEQ multiplex PCR. The sample consists of around 340,000 clones, just over 85% of them appearing once. Material for sequencing was PBMCs or T cells enriched from blood (not recorded which). These receptors originate from a woman in her forties with acute COVID-19.

V and J are TRBV4-1 and TRBJ2-1; D gene unclear. Trimming cost V 4 bases and J 5 bases, with 9 bases left between them. The germline CDR1 and CDR2 sequences are MGHRA and YSYEKL. This CDR3 has 13 amino acids. In DNA form, the CDR3 reads TGCGCCAGCAGCCCGCAGGTCAACAATGAGCAGTTCTTC. Protein: CASSPQVNNEQFF.

The V gene is TRBV7-8, the J gene TRBJ1-4; D remains ambiguous. The germline V gene has CDR1 SGHVS and CDR2 FQNEAQ. CDR3 size: 15 residues. V lost 5 bases and J 4 bases, leaving 14 bases between the germline ends. CDR3 sequence reads: CASSLMRAVNEKLFF. In DNA form, the CDR3 reads TGTGCCAGCAGCCTCATGAGGGCGGTTAATGAAAAACTGTTTTTT.

The chain joins TRBV5-1 to TRBJ2-2, with D possibly being TRBD1 (6 bases). Germline-derived CDR1 and CDR2 are SGHRS and YFSETQ. The CDR3 runs 15 residues. V dropped 4 bases and J dropped 6 bases, with 16 bases sitting between them. CDR3 DNA: TGCGCCAGCAGCCCGGGACACCGCGTGGCCGGGGAGCTGTTTTTT. The encoded protein is CASSPGHRVAGELFF. Based on the CDR3 plus reference TRBV5-1 and TRBJ2-2, the full variable domain is KAGVTQTPRYLIKTRGQQVTLSCSPISGHRSVSWYQQTPGQGLQFLFEYFSETQRNKGNFPGRFSGRQFSNSRSEMNVSTLELGDSALYLCASSPGHRVAGELFFGEGSRLTVL.

V and J are TRBV18 and TRBJ1-5; the D is unclear. Per the germline V gene, CDR1 is KGHSH and CDR2 is LQKENI. Trimming took off 1 base at V and 0 bases at J, with 7 bases between the two ends. The CDR3 spans 15 residues. The CDR3 DNA follows: TGTGCCAGCTCACCACGCGGGTATAGCAATCAGCCCCAGCATTTT. Translation gives CASSPRGYSNQPQHF.

The V and J genes are TRBV6-5 and TRBJ2-1; no definite D call. The CDR3 has 11 amino acids. The V end lost 6 bases, the J end lost 3 bases, and 3 bases lay between the germline ends. CDR1 is MNHEY and CDR2 is SVGAGI in the germline V gene. CDR3 coding DNA: TGTGCCAGCAGCCGCTACAATGAGCAGTTCTTC. Encoded protein: CASSRYNEQFF.

The J gene is TRBJ2-7, the V gene TRBV11-2; 9 bases align to TRBD1. Germline V CDR1 and CDR2: SGHAT, FQNNGV. The ends lost 2 bases at V and 6 bases at J; junction bases unmatched: 17. This CDR3 region has 18 residues. The CDR3 loop is CASSLRGTGNLLGGEQYF. In DNA form, the CDR3 reads TGTGCCAGCAGCTTACGGGGGACAGGGAATCTCCTAGGCGGCGAGCAGTACTTC.

This chain connects TRBV11-2 to TRBJ1-1; weak D call: TRBD1 (5 bases). This CDR3 is 16 amino acids long. CDR1 SGHAT and CDR2 FQNNGV come from the germline V gene. The V end was cut by 1 base, the J end by 0 bases, with 12 bases between. The CDR3 sequence: CASSLVGAAMNTEAFF. CDR3 nucleotide sequence: TGTGCCAGCAGCTTAGTAGGGGCAGCCATGAACACTGAAGCTTTCTTT.